The 2 T cell receptor beta chains in this list originate from one sample, sequenced in a study of blood T cells in healthy people across ages. A second PCR, run for roughly 7 to 11 cycles, used a sample-barcoded 5' primer plus a J-beta primer mix. Each CDR3 protein gets one entry after TCRdb re-called the 5' RACE reads with MiXCR. Found here are roughly 1,700,000 distinct CDR3 sequences, roughly 30% of them singletons; the top ten hold approximately 7.7%. Input material: blood. The source is a woman aged 25-40 years in good health.

This clonotype was observed a few times. CDR3 coding DNA: TGTGCCAGCCTCGGCAGGGATGAGAACGAGCAGTACTTC. This sequence encodes CASLGRDENEQYF. The J gene is TRBJ2-7, the V gene TRBV12-3 or TRBV12-4; TRBD1 might be the D (5 bases). CDR3 size: 13 residues. Trimming took off 8 bases at V and 5 bases at J, with 16 bases between the two ends.

The chain recombines TRBV20-1 with TRBJ2-3; perhaps TRBD2 as D (5 bases). CDR3 length: 16 amino acids. Trimming stripped 0 bases from V and 0 bases from J, with 13 bases between. The germline V gene encodes CDR1 DFQATT and CDR2 SNEGSKA (reference sequence). CDR3 sequence: CSARDRGSESTDTQYF. The CDR3 DNA is TGCAGTGCTAGAGATCGAGGGAGTGAGAGCACAGATACGCAGTATTTT.